These 15 T cell receptor beta chains were sequenced from one sample in a study of T cell responses to AZD1222 COVID-19 vaccine. Produced via immunoSEQ multiplex PCR; TCRdb's table is partial and in-frame only. Of fewer than 250,000 clones detected, roughly 92% appear once; the ten largest clones hold over 1%. The sample was peripheral blood, taken on day 0 of AZD1222 vaccination. The source is an adult in good health.

The chain links TRBV6-2 or TRBV6-3 to TRBJ1-3; D uncertain. Per the germline V gene, CDR1 is MNHEY and CDR2 is SVGEGT. The length of the CDR3 is 12 residues. V lost 5 bases to trimming and J lost 4 bases, with 6 bases between them. The CDR3 sequence is CASSIQGNTIYF. The CDR3 DNA reads TGTGCCAGCAGTATCCAAGGAAACACCATATATTTT.

This chain connects TRBV5-5 to TRBJ1-1; maybe TRBD1 (5 bases). This CDR3 spans 16 amino acids. Germline CDR1 and CDR2: SGHKS and YYEKEE (reference sequence). V was pared by 5 bases and J by 2 bases, with 19 bases between. The CDR3: CASRPLFTTGNTEAFF. As DNA, the CDR3 is TGTGCCAGCAGGCCCTTATTTACCACAGGTAACACTGAAGCTTTCTTT. Together with reference TRBV5-5 and TRBJ1-1, the CDR3 gives the full variable domain: DAGVTQSPTHLIKTRGQQVTLRCSPISGHKSVSWYQQVLGQGPQFIFQYYEKEERGRGNFPDRFSARQFPNYSSELNVNALLLGDSALYLCASRPLFTTGNTEAFFGQGTRLTVV.

CDR3 DNA: TGTGCCAGCGCGGAGACGACTAATGAAAAACTGTTTTTT. Residues: CASAETTNEKLFF. The rearrangement joins TRBV28 to TRBJ1-4; D not certain. The germline CDR1 and CDR2 sequences are MDHEN and SYDVKM. Trimming pared 8 bases from V and 2 bases from J, leaving 9 bases between. The length of the CDR3 is 13 residues.

This chain connects TRBV19 to TRBJ1-3, with TRBD1 as a possible D gene (5 bases). The CDR3 is 14 amino acids. Germline lookup yields CDR1 LNHDA and CDR2 SQIVND (reference sequence). V was trimmed by 7 bases and J by 0 bases, leaving 10 bases between them. CDR3 in DNA: TGTGCCAGTACTGGGGCCGTCTCTGGAAACACCATATATTTT. It specifies CASTGAVSGNTIYF.

This clone was detected only a few times. This chain uses TRBV9 with TRBJ2-1; no clear D gene. With 0 bases removed from V and 9 bases from J, the gap between germline ends came to 13 bases. This CDR3 has 14 residues. CDR1 is SGDLS and CDR2 is YYNGEE in the germline V gene. The CDR3 loop is CASSVAVPALEQFF. The CDR3 coding sequence is TGTGCCAGCAGCGTAGCTGTTCCGGCGCTTGAGCAGTTCTTC.

V usage is TRBV6-5 and J usage is TRBJ2-4; 8 bases align to TRBD1. CDR1 is MNHEY and CDR2 is SVGAGI in the germline V gene. The CDR3 extends over 14 amino acids. J was trimmed by 0 bases and V by 7 bases; bases with no gene match: 2. In nucleotides, the CDR3 is TGTGCCAGCAACAGGGGGACAGCCAAAAACATTCAGTACTTC. As protein: CASNRGTAKNIQYF.

The chain couples TRBV5-4 to TRBJ2-1; 8 bases are a match to TRBD2. Germline assignment: CDR1 SGHNT and CDR2 YYREEE (reference sequence). This CDR3 comprises 13 residues. Trimming at V came to 4 bases and at J to 7 bases, leaving 4 bases not matched to a gene. The CDR3, as DNA: TGTGCCAGCAGCCGGGAGGGATGGAATGAGCAGTTCTTC. It is translated as CASSREGWNEQFF.

The V and J genes are TRBV7-6 and TRBJ1-2; TRBD1 agrees at 9 bases. Germline trimming cut 5 bases from V and 6 bases from J; bases unmatched to any gene: 10. This CDR3 is 15 amino acids long. Germline assignment: CDR1 SGHVS and CDR2 FNYEAQ. CDR3 DNA sequence: TGTGCCAGCAGCCCATCCGGGACAGGGAACCATGGCTACACCTTC. Translation gives CASSPSGTGNHGYTF. The full variable domain, completed using reference TRBV7-6 and TRBJ1-2, is GAGVSQSPRYKVTKRGQDVALRCDPISGHVSLYWYRQALGQGPEFLTYFNYEAQQDKSGLPNDRFSAERPEGSISTLTIQRTEQRDSAMYRCASSPSGTGNHGYTFGSGTRLTVV.

This sequence joins TRBV11-2 and TRBJ2-7; TRBD1 or TRBD2 may be the D gene (5 bases each). Trimming stripped 5 bases from V and 3 bases from J, with 17 bases between. The CDR3 contains 15 residues. The V gene's germline CDR1 is SGHAT and CDR2 FQNNGV. The CDR3 loop is CASSVVWGRGYEQYF. CDR3 bases: TGTGCCAGCAGCGTCGTTTGGGGACGAGGCTACGAGCAGTACTTC.

The CDR3 reads CASSAPSGSDTDTQYF. The CDR3 bases are TGTGCCAGCAGCGCGCCTTCCGGGAGCGACACAGATACGCAGTATTTT. The chain links TRBV9 to TRBJ2-3; perhaps TRBD2 as D (6 bases). This CDR3 has 16 amino acids. Germline V gene lookup returns CDR1 SGDLS and CDR2 YYNGEE. Trimming shortened V by 3 bases and J by 2 bases, and 16 bases separated the two germline ends.

This clone was seen only a few times. This chain connects TRBV10-3 to TRBJ2-7; 7 positions match TRBD1. Trimming removed 6 bases from V and 3 bases from J; junction bases left unmatched: 8. Germline CDR1 is ENHRY and CDR2 is SYGVKD. The CDR3 consists of 14 residues. The DNA for the CDR3 is TGTGCCATCAGATCCGGGACAGATTTCTACGAGCAGTACTTC. It yields the protein CAIRSGTDFYEQYF.

V is TRBV18 and J is TRBJ1-2, with no clear D. V was trimmed by 3 bases and J by 7 bases, leaving 15 bases between them. Germline V gene sequence: CDR1 KGHSH, CDR2 LQKENI. The CDR3 length is 14 residues. The CDR3 bases are TGTGCCAGCTCACCCGGCCCCGAGGTCGGTGGCTACACCTTC. Its translation is CASSPGPEVGGYTF.

This clone was counted once. The V call is TRBV6-5, the J call TRBJ1-1; no clear D gene. The CDR3 extends over 14 amino acids. V dropped 2 bases and J dropped 11 bases, with 18 bases sitting between them. Germline assignment: CDR1 MNHEY and CDR2 SVGAGI. The CDR3: CASSYERVGYQAFF. CDR3 coding DNA: TGTGCCAGCAGTTACGAGCGGGTAGGTTATCAGGCTTTCTTT.

V is TRBV2 and J is TRBJ2-2; D possibly corresponds to TRBD1 (6 bases). The V gene's germline CDR1 is SNHLY and CDR2 FYNNEI. Trimming stripped 2 bases from V and 3 bases from J, with 10 bases between. The CDR3 runs 15 residues. The CDR3 spells CASSEQGSHTGELFF. The CDR3 region has the DNA TGTGCCAGCAGTGAACAGGGGAGTCACACCGGGGAGCTGTTTTTT.

The chain carries TRBV25-1 and TRBJ2-1; possibly TRBD1 for D (6 bases). V lost 6 bases to trimming and J lost 7 bases, with 13 bases between them. This CDR3 has 13 amino acids. CDR1 is MGHDK, CDR2 SYGVNS, per germline. CDR3 sequence: CASSRGAGNEQFF. The CDR3, as DNA: TGTGCCAGCAGCAGGGGCGCCGGTAATGAGCAGTTCTTC. The full variable domain, rest sourced from reference TRBV25-1 and TRBJ2-1, is EADIYQTPRYLVIGTGKKITLECSQTMGHDKMYWYQQDPGMELHLIHYSYGVNSTEKGDLSSESTVSRIRTEHFPLTLESARPSHTSQYLCASSRGAGNEQFFGPGTRLTVL.